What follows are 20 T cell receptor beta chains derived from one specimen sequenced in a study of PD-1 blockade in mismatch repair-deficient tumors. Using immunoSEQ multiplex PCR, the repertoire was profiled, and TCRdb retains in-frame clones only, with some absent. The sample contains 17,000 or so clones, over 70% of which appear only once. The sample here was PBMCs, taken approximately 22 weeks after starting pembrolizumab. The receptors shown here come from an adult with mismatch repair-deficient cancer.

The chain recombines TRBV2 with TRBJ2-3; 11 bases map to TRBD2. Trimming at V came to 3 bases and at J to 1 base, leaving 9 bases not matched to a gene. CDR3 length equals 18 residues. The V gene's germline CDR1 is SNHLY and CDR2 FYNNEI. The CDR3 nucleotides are TGTGCCAGCAGTGATGGTAGCGGGAGGGGCGGCGGCACAGATACGCAGTATTTT. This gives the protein CASSDGSGRGGGTDTQYF.

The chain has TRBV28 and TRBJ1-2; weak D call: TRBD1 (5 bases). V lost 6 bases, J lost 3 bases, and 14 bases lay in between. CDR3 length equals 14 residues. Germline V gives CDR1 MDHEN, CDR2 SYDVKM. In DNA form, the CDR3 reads TGTGCCAGCAGCCGAAGGGGAATAGACTATGGCTACACCTTC. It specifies CASSRRGIDYGYTF.

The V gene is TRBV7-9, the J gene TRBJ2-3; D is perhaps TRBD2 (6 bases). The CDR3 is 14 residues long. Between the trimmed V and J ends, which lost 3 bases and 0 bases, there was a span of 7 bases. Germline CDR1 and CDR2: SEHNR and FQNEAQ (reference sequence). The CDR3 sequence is CASSFGGSTDTQYF. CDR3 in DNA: TGTGCCAGCAGCTTCGGGGGTAGCACAGATACGCAGTATTTT.

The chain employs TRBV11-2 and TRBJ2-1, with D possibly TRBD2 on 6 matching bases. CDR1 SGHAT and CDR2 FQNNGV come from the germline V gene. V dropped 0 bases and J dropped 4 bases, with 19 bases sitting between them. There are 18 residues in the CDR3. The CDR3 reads CASSLEAGITGYYNEQFF. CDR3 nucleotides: TGTGCCAGCAGCTTAGAGGCGGGGATTACAGGATATTACAATGAGCAGTTCTTC.

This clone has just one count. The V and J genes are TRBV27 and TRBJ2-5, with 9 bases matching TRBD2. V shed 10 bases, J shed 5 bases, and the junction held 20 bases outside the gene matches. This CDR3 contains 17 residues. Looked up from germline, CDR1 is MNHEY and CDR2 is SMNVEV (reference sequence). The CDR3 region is CATRLAGTTFGLETQYF. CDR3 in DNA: TGTGCCACACGGCTAGCGGGAACGACGTTCGGGTTGGAGACCCAGTACTTC.

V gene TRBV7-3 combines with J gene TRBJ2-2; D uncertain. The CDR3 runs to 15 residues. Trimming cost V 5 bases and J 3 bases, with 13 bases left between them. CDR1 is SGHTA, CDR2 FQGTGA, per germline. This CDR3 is CASSPSGRHTGELFF. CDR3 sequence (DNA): TGTGCCAGCAGCCCCTCTGGGCGTCACACCGGGGAGCTGTTTTTT.

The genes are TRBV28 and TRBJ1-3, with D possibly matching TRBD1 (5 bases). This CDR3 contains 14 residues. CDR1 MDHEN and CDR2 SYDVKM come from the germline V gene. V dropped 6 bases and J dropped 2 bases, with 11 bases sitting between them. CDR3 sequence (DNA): TGTGCCAGCAGCTCAGGGAAGGCTGGAAACACCATATATTTT. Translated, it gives CASSSGKAGNTIYF.

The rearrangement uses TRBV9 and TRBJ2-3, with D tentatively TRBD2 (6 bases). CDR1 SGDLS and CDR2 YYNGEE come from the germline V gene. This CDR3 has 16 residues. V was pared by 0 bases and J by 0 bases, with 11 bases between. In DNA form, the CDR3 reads TGTGCCAGCAGCGTAGCTCGGGAGTCGAGCACAGATACGCAGTATTTT. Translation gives CASSVARESSTDTQYF.

CDR3 DNA: TGTGCCAGCAGTTTGGGCATGACCTATAATTCACCCCTCCACTTT. Translation: CASSLGMTYNSPLHF. V is TRBV27 and J is TRBJ1-6; D is undetermined. The V end lost 3 bases, the J end lost 2 bases, and 8 bases lay between the germline ends. This CDR3 has 15 amino acids. The germline V gene has CDR1 MNHEY and CDR2 SMNVEV (reference sequence).

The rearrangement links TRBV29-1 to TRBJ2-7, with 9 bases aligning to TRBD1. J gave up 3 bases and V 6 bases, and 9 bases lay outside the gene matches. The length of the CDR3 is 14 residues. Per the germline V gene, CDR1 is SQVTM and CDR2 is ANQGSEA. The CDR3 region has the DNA TGCAGCGTCACGGGACAGGGAACCCTCTACGAGCAGTACTTC. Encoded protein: CSVTGQGTLYEQYF.

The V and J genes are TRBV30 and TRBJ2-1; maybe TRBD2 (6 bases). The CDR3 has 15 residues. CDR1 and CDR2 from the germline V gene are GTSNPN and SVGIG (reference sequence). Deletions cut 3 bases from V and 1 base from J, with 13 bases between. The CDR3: CAWRGTGVSYNEQFF. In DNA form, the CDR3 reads TGTGCCTGGAGGGGGACGGGAGTTTCCTACAATGAGCAGTTCTTC.

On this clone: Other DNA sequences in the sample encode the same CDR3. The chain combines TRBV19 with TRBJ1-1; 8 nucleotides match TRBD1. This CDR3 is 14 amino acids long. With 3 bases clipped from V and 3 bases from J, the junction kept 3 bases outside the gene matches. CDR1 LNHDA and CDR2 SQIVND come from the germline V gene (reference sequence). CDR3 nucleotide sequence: TGTGCCAGTAGTATCGGACAGGGATACACTGAAGCTTTCTTT. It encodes CASSIGQGYTEAFF.

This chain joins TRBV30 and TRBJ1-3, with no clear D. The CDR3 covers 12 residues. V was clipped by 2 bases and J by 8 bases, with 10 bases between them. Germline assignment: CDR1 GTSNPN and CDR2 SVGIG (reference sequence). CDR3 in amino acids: CAWSPLLDTIYF. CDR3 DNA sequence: TGTGCCTGGAGTCCTCTTTTAGACACCATATATTTT.

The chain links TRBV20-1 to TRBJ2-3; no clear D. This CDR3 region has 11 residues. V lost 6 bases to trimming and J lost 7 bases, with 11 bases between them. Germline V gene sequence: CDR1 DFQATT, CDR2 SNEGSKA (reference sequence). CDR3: CSAVQYYTQYF. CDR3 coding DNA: TGCAGTGCAGTACAGTACTATACGCAGTATTTT.

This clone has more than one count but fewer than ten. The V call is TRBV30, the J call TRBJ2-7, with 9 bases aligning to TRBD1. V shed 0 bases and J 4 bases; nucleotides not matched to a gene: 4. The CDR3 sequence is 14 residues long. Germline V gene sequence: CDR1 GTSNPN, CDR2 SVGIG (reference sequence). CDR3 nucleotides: TGTGCCTGGAGTGTCGACAGGGGGTGGTACGAGCAGTACTTC. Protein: CAWSVDRGWYEQYF.

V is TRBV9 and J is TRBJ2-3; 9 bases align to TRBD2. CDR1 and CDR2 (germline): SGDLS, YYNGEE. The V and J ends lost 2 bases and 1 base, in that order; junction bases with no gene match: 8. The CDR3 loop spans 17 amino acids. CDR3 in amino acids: CASSVFPSGGRTDTQYF. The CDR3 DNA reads TGTGCCAGCAGCGTTTTCCCCAGCGGGGGGCGCACAGATACGCAGTATTTT.

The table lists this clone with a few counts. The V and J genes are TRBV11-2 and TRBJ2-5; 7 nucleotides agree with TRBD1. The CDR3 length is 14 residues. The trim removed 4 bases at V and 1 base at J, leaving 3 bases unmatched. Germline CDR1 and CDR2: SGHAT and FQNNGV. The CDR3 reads CASSSTGVQETQYF. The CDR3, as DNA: TGTGCCAGCAGCTCTACAGGGGTCCAAGAGACCCAGTACTTC. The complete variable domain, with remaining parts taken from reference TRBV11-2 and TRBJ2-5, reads EAGVAQSPRYKIIEKRQSVAFWCNPISGHATLYWYQQILGQGPKLLIQFQNNGVVDDSQLPKDRFSAERLKGVDSTLKIQPAKLEDSAVYLCASSSTGVQETQYFGPGTRLLVL.

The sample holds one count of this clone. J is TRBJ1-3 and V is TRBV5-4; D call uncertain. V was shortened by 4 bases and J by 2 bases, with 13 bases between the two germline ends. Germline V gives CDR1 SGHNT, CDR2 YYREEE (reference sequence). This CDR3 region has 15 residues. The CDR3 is CASSAGLGTGNTIYF. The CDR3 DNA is TGTGCCAGCAGCGCGGGGTTGGGAACTGGAAACACCATATATTTT. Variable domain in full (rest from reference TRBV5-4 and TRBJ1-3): ETGVTQSPTHLIKTRGQQVTLRCSSQSGHNTVSWYQQALGQGPQFIFQYYREEENGRGNFPPRFSGLQFPNYSSELNVNALELDDSALYLCASSAGLGTGNTIYFGEGSWLTVV.

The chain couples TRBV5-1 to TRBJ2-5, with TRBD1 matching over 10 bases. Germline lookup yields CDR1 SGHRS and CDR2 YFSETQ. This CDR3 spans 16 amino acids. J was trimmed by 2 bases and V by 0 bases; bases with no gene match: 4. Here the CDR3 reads CASSLGTGGLQETQYF. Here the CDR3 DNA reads TGCGCCAGCAGCTTGGGGACAGGGGGTCTTCAAGAGACCCAGTACTTC.

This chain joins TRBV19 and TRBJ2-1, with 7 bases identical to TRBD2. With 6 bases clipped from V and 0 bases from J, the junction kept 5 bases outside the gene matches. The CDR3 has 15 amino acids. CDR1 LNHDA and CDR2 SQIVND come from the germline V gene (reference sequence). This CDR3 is CASSPAGSSYNEQFF. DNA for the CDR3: TGTGCCAGTAGCCCAGCGGGAAGCTCCTACAATGAGCAGTTCTTC.